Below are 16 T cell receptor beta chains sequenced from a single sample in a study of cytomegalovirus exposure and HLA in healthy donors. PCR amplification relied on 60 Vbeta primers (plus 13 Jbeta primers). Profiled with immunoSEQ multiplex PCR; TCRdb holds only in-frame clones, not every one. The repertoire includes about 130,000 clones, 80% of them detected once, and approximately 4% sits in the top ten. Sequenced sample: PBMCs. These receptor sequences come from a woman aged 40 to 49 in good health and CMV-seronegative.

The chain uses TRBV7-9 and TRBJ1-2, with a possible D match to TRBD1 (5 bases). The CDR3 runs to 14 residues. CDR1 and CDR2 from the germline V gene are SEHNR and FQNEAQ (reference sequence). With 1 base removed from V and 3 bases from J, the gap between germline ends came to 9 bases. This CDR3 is CASSLVQGYYGYTF. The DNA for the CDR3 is TGTGCCAGCAGCTTAGTCCAGGGATACTATGGCTACACCTTC.

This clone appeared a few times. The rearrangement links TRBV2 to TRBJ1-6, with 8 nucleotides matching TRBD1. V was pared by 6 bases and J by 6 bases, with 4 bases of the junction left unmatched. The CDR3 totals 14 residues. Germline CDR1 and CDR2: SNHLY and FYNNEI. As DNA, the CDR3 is TGTGCCAGCAGGGACAGGGTTTCTAATTCACCCCTCCACTTT. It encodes CASRDRVSNSPLHF.

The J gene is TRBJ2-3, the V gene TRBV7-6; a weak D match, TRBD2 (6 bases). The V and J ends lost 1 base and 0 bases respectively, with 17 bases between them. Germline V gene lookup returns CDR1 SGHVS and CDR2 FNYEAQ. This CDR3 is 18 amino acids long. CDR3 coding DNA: TGTGCCAGCAGCTTAGAGCCTGGCGTCGGGACTAGCACAGATACGCAGTATTTT. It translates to CASSLEPGVGTSTDTQYF.

CDR3 nucleotides: TGTGCCAGTACCCGCCACGGGGCTGGGGCCAACGTCCTGACTTTC. Its protein product is CASTRHGAGANVLTF. V and J are TRBV19 and TRBJ2-6; TRBD2 is a possible D gene (5 bases). The CDR3 is made up of 15 amino acids. Germline CDR1 and CDR2: LNHDA and SQIVND (reference sequence). V was clipped by 7 bases and J by 2 bases, with 12 bases between them. Full variable domain (outside the CDR3, taken from reference TRBV19 and TRBJ2-6): DGGITQSPKYLFRKEGQNVTLSCEQNLNHDAMYWYRQDPGQGLRLIYYSQIVNDFQKGDIAEGYSVSREKKESFPLTVTSAQKNPTAFYLCASTRHGAGANVLTFGAGSRLTVL.

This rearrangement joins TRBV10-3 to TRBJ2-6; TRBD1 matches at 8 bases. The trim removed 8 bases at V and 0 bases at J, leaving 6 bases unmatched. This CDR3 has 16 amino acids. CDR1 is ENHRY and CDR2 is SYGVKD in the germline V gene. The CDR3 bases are TGTGCCATCCGGACAGGGTCGAGCTCTGGGGCCAACGTCCTGACTTTC. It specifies CAIRTGSSSGANVLTF.

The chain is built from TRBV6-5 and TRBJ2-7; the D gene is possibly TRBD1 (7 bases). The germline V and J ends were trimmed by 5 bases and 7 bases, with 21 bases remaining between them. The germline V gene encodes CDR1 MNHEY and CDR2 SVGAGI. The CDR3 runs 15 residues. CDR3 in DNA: TGTGCCAGCAGTCCACGGACGGAGGGGGCTAGGGAGCAGTACTTC. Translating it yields CASSPRTEGAREQYF.

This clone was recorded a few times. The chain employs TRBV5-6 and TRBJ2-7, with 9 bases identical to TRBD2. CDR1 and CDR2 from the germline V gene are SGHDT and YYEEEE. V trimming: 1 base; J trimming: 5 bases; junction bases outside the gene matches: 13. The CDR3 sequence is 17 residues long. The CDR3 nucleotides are TGTGCCAGCAGCTTGCTCCGCCAGGCGGGGGGGCGTGACGAGCAGTACTTC. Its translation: CASSLLRQAGGRDEQYF.

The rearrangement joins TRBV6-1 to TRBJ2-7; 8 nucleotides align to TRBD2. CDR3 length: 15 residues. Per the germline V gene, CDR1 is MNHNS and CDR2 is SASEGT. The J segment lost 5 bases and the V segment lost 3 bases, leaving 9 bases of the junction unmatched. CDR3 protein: CASSDRVAGSHEQYF. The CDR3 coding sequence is TGTGCCAGCAGTGATAGGGTAGCGGGATCTCACGAGCAGTACTTC.

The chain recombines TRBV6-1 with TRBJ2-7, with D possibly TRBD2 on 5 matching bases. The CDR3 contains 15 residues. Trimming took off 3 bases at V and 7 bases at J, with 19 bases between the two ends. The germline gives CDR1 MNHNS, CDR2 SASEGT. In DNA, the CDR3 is TGTGCCAGCAGTGACGGCCCTCCCGGGAAGACGGAGCAGTACTTC. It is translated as CASSDGPPGKTEQYF.

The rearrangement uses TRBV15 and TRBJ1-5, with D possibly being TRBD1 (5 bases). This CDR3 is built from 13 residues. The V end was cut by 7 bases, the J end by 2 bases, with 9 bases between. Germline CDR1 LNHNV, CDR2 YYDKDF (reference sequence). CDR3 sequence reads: CATKGQGNQPQHF. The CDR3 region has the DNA TGTGCCACCAAGGGGCAGGGCAATCAGCCCCAGCATTTT.

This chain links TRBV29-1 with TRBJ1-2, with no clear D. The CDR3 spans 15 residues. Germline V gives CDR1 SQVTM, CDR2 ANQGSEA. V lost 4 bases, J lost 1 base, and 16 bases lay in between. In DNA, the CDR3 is TGCAGCGTTGGGGGAAGGGAGAAGGGTAACTATGGCTACACCTTC. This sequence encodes CSVGGREKGNYGYTF.

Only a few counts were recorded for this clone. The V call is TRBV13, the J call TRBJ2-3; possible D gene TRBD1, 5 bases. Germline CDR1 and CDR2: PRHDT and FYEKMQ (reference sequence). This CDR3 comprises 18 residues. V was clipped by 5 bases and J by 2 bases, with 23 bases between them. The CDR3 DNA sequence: TGTGCCAGCAGCGCTACCCTGGGGCCTTACCCCCTCACAGATACGCAGTATTTT. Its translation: CASSATLGPYPLTDTQYF.

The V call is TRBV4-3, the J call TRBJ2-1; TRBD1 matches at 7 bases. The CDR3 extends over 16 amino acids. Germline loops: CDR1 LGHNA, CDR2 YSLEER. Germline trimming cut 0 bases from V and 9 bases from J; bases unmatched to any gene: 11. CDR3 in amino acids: CASSQDRGSKVGEQFF. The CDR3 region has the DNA TGCGCCAGCAGCCAAGACAGGGGGTCGAAGGTGGGTGAGCAGTTCTTC.

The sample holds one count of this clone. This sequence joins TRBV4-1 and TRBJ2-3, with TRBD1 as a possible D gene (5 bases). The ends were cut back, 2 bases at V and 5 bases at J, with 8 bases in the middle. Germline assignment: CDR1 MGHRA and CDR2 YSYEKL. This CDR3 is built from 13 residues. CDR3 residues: CASSQLGEDTQYF. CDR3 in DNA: TGCGCCAGCAGCCAACTAGGGGAAGATACGCAGTATTTT.

The CDR3 spells CASSQAEGSEQYF. The CDR3 nucleotides read TGCGCCAGCAGCCAAGCCGAGGGTAGCGAGCAGTACTTC. V is TRBV4-3 and J is TRBJ2-7; D is perhaps TRBD2 (5 bases). Deletions cut 1 base from V and 6 bases from J, with 10 bases between. The CDR3 extends over 13 amino acids. CDR1 is LGHNA, CDR2 YSLEER, per germline.

The CDR3 sequence is CASGQGGYEQYF. In nucleotides, the CDR3 is TGTGCCAGTGGGCAGGGGGGCTACGAGCAGTACTTC. This chain joins TRBV19 and TRBJ2-7; D possibly corresponds to TRBD1 (7 bases). The germline CDR1 and CDR2 sequences are LNHDA and SQIVND (reference sequence). V was shortened by 8 bases and J by 3 bases, with 11 bases between the two germline ends. This CDR3 spans 12 amino acids.